This TCR beta chain is from a study of response to subunit inactivated influenza vaccine. Findings of the study overall: A suggestion made by the authors is that each seasonal influenza vaccination recruits few new T cells.

TCRdb independently ran MiXCR on the RT-PCR reads; one entry per CDR3 protein. The sample holds about 700,000 distinct CDR3 sequences; approximately 14% are singletons and the top ten take approximately 6.5%. Concerning this clonotype: The target antigen is unknown.

The V and J ends lost 2 bases and 5 bases, in that order; junction bases with no gene match: 12. The CDR3 extends over 17 amino acids. Germline assignment: CDR1 DFQATT and CDR2 SNEGSKA (reference sequence). This TCR derives from a man aged 50-60 years who received an inactivated influenza vaccine. The source material was PBMCs from blood, sampled 14 to 15 days before vaccination. V usage is TRBV20-1 and J usage is TRBJ2-1, with TRBD2 matching over 10 bases. The CDR3 nucleotides are TGCAGTGCTAGACCATCTTCAGCGGGAGGGCCCCACAATGAGCAGTTCTTC. Translated, it gives CSARPSSAGGPHNEQFF.